The TCR beta chain under discussion was sequenced for a study of CD8 T cells in Susac syndrome (dated by TCRdb to between 2019 and 2020). General notes on the study: Whether CD8+ T cell activation and differentiation in Susac syndrome was antigen driven was tested using repertoire sequencing. The clonality of the CD8+ T cell repertoire was compared across some eleven healthy donors, about 14 Susac syndrome patients and under 18 multiple sclerosis patients.

RNA was extracted with the RNeasy kit and roughly 0.5 to 1 ug was reverse transcribed using random hexamers. The immunoSEQ multiplex PCR assay, which covers 54 Vbeta and 13 Jbeta segments, was used to amplify TCR beta CDR3 regions. To correct PCR amplification bias, a synthetic template baseline was used for both primer optimization and computational correction. The study's processing was this. Reads were annotated to V, D and J genes per IMGT and analyzed with immunoSEQ Analyzer, keeping only productive sequences. To calculate clonality, Shannon entropy was normalized by log2 of the number of productive unique sequences and then subtracted from one. For each patient and control, public and private clones were evaluated within the 100 most prevalent clones. A clone was defined as Susac-specific if it was absent from the healthy and MS cohorts, from around 960 published viral clones and from other ImmuneACCESS disease sequences. TCRdb reprocessing: public reads trimmed at Q25 with fastp, clones called with MiXCR, in-frame beta chains kept. Identical CDR3 protein sequences are pooled into one entry, listed with their most common genes and DNA. None of the V and J calls come from the authors' own analysis; TCRdb made them. This sample holds approximately 120,000 distinct CDR3 sequences; approximately 93% were observed only once. 0.25% to 0.35% of the sample goes to the ten largest clones.

CDR3 length: 15 amino acids, cysteine to phenylalanine. Kept here is only the CDR3 DNA, which spans 45 bases and is read in frame from base 1. The junction shows trimming of 2 bases on V and 2 bases on J, and the gene matches do not reach 4 bases of it. Sequences SGDLS (CDR1) and YYNGEE (CDR2) are obtained from the germline V gene. High-throughput TCR beta sequencing profiled peripheral blood CD8+ and CD4+ T cells from healthy donors, Susac syndrome patients and multiple sclerosis patients. The multiple sclerosis controls were treatment-naive patients whose relapsing-remitting disease, either stable or active, fulfilled the revised McDonald criteria. Bulk CD8+ and CD4+ T cells were purified magnetically by negative isolation, whereas CD8+ TEMRA cells were enriched by FACS. Blood was collected in EDTA tubes and processed within 24 hours, with PBMCs isolated through density gradient centrifugation. PBMCs intended for TCR sequencing were cryopreserved in liquid nitrogen and thawed later in a water bath at 37 degrees C. Purity of sorted or isolated CD4+, CD8+ and CD8+ TEMRA cells was at least 90%.

Results the study describes overall, beyond this receptor: The number of individuals in the TCR sequencing and HLA analysis was recognized as being relatively small.

There are a few counts of this clonotype. The antigen this receptor binds is unknown. No base-level quality is on record; no much larger clone is a single base apart. The sequence was obtained from a human donor with multiple sclerosis. Here the chain combines TRBV9 and TRBJ2-7; 10 bases in the junction line up with TRBD1. The sample consisted of CD8+ T cells from PBMCs. The base sequence is TGTGCCAGCAGCGTGGGGACAGGGGATCCCTACGAGCAGTACTTC. Its translation is CASSVGTGDPYEQYF.